A single count supports the clone carrying this TCR beta chain. In the original processing: Estimation of nucleated cell counts was performed using reference gene primer amplification. Repertoires were generated with immunoSEQ multiplex PCR, while TCRdb's copy carries only in-frame clones and drops some. For V, J and clone size, that table is used; D and trimming come from the DNA. Of over 300,000 clones in the sample, around 88% were seen once. This sample is part of a study of blood T cell repertoires in COVID-19. Study-level information: The United States, Italy and Spain were the sources of the acute and convalescent COVID-19 samples. Sample material is recorded as cDNA or gDNA derived from T cells, B-cell-depleted T cells, or PBMCs.

Germline V gene sequence: CDR1 MDHEN, CDR2 SYDVKM. V gave up 8 bases and J gave up 2 bases, with 22 bases separating them. The CDR3 length is 16 residues. V usage is TRBV28 and J usage is TRBJ2-7; the D is unclear. The sequence was obtained from a woman aged 45-65 years with acute or convalescent COVID-19. The sequenced material came from peripheral blood. The chain's CDR3 is CASWSVWAASPYEQYF. The CDR3 bases are TGTGCCAGCTGGTCTGTATGGGCCGCCTCCCCCTACGAGCAGTACTTC.